This TCR beta chain was captured by sequencing in a study of cytomegalovirus exposure and HLA in healthy donors. 13 Jbeta primers and 60 Vbeta primers were used for the PCR. Sequencing was performed with immunoSEQ multiplex PCR; in TCRdb, only in-frame clones are kept and a portion is missing. Altogether 150,000 to 200,000 clones are present, roughly 75% being singletons, with the ten largest covering 4.9%. This sequence was found in a male donor in good health and CMV-seronegative. Sequencing was done on a sample of PBMCs.

CDR3 coding DNA: TGTGCCAGCAGCTTATCAGGGGGAGAGAACTATGGCTACACCTTC. It encodes CASSLSGGENYGYTF. The V gene is TRBV7-3, the J gene TRBJ1-2, with TRBD1 matching over 7 bases. The CDR3 loop spans 15 amino acids. V trimming: 2 bases; J trimming: 2 bases; junction bases outside the gene matches: 5. Germline CDR1 and CDR2: SGHTA and FQGTGA.